Shown below are 13 T cell receptor beta chains from a single sample sequenced in a study of regulatory T cells in long-lasting Graves disease. Researchers made TCR beta libraries by using iRepertoire HTBI primers and running Arm-PCR on CDR3 regions. One entry per CDR3 protein results from TCRdb running MiXCR on the multiplex PCR reads. This sample has approximately 350,000 distinct CDR3 sequences, with 12% found just once. Time point noted: newly diagnosed GD, antithyroid drugs for less than 3 months. RNA isolated from PBMCs was used to make the TCR library. The same data also contributed to another study, on T cells in Graves' hyperthyroidism and ophthalmopathy.

The source material was peripheral blood mononuclear cells (PBMCs), sampled at new diagnosis, from a patient treated with antithyroid drugs. Receptor source: a woman between 18 and 29 years old with Graves disease.

At least ten counts were recorded for this clonotype. The V call is TRBV6-5, the J call TRBJ1-2, with D tentatively TRBD1 (6 bases). This CDR3 contains 13 residues. V was shortened by 0 bases and J by 8 bases, with 10 bases between the two germline ends. From germline, CDR1 is MNHEY and CDR2 SVGAGI. The CDR3, as DNA: TGTGCCAGCAGTTACTCGACCAGGGGCGGCTACACCTTC. This encodes CASSYSTRGGYTF.

This clonotype occurred many times. The chain is built from TRBV9 and TRBJ2-7; D assignment may be TRBD1 or TRBD2 (5 bases each). The germline V gene has CDR1 SGDLS and CDR2 YYNGEE. There are 16 residues in the CDR3. The V and J ends lost 0 bases and 0 bases respectively, with 13 bases between them. Here the CDR3 reads CASSVVLGESSYEQYV. Here the CDR3 DNA reads TGTGCCAGCAGCGTAGTATTAGGGGAGAGCTCCTACGAGCAGTACGTC.

This clonotype occurred many times. The genes are TRBV7-8 and TRBJ2-1, with 7 bases that match TRBD1. The CDR3 has 12 amino acids. Unmatched junction bases numbered 5, after V lost 7 bases and J lost 8 bases. Germline V gene data show CDR1 as SGHVS and CDR2 as FQNEAQ. CDR3 in amino acids: CASNRGNDEQFF. CDR3 nucleotide sequence: TGTGCCAGCAACAGGGGAAATGATGAGCAGTTCTTC.

Ten or more counts support this clonotype. The J gene is TRBJ1-3, the V gene TRBV7-2, with a possible D match to TRBD1 (5 bases). The CDR3 runs 16 residues. V was cut by 4 bases and J by 0 bases, with 13 bases left in between. Germline CDR1 is SGHTA and CDR2 is FQGNSA. CDR3 amino acids: CASSYDSLDSGNTIYF. The CDR3 DNA sequence: TGTGCCAGCAGCTACGACAGTCTTGACTCTGGAAACACCATATATTTT.

This clonotype was found a few times. This chain uses TRBV20-1 with TRBJ1-1, with 11 bases matching TRBD1. Germline V gene lookup returns CDR1 DFQATT and CDR2 SNEGSKA (reference sequence). The ends lost 5 bases at V and 4 bases at J; junction bases unmatched: 6. There are 14 residues in the CDR3. The CDR3 protein is CSASPGQGGTEAFF. The CDR3 bases are TGCAGTGCTTCCCCGGGACAGGGGGGCACTGAAGCTTTCTTT.

This chain joins TRBV18 and TRBJ2-1, with TRBD1 matching 9 bases. Germline trimming cut 6 bases from V and 9 bases from J; bases unmatched to any gene: 9. This CDR3 has 14 residues. Germline values: CDR1 KGHSH, CDR2 LQKENI. The CDR3 sequence: CASSPGQGSSEQFF. CDR3 nucleotide sequence: TGTGCCAGCTCTCCGGGACAGGGTTCTAGTGAGCAGTTCTTC.

This chain uses TRBV5-1 with TRBJ1-2; 7 bases are shared with TRBD1. The CDR3 totals 15 residues. V lost 4 bases to trimming and J lost 8 bases; unmatched junction nucleotides: 14. Germline V gene data show CDR1 as SGHRS and CDR2 as YFSETQ. CDR3 sequence (DNA): TGCGCCAGCAGCCCTAGACAGGGAGGCTTCTCGGGCTACACCTTC. Protein: CASSPRQGGFSGYTF. Full variable domain (remainder filled in from reference TRBV5-1 and TRBJ1-2): KAGVTQTPRYLIKTRGQQVTLSCSPISGHRSVSWYQQTPGQGLQFLFEYFSETQRNKGNFPGRFSGRQFSNSRSEMNVSTLELGDSALYLCASSPRQGGFSGYTFGSGTRLTVV.

This clonotype occurred a few times. The CDR3 here is CASSGGQGNSPLHF. The CDR3 DNA reads TGTGCCAGCAGCGGGGGACAGGGTAATTCACCCCTCCACTTT. V gene TRBV7-9 combines with J gene TRBJ1-6; 9 bases agree with TRBD1. With V trimmed by 5 bases and J by 6 bases, 2 bases remained unmatched. Germline assignment: CDR1 SEHNR and CDR2 FQNEAQ (reference sequence). The CDR3 has 14 residues.

This clonotype has at least ten counts. The gene calls are TRBV20-1 and TRBJ2-1, with D unresolved. The V end lost 7 bases, the J end lost 5 bases, and 18 bases lay between the germline ends. CDR1 is DFQATT, CDR2 SNEGSKA, per germline (reference sequence). The CDR3 contains 14 residues. CDR3 coding DNA: TGCAGTGTTCTAAGCGCTCGGGCGAACAATGAGCAGTTCTTC. Protein sequence: CSVLSARANNEQFF.

V gene TRBV15 combines with J gene TRBJ2-2, with D unclear. The length of the CDR3 is 15 residues. Germline values: CDR1 LNHNV, CDR2 YYDKDF (reference sequence). Trimming took 3 bases from V and 3 from J, leaving 11 bases between them. The CDR3 sequence is CATSSDRPHTGELFF. The CDR3 nucleotides read TGTGCCACCAGCAGCGACCGACCCCACACCGGGGAGCTGTTTTTT.

This clonotype has a count of ten or more. The gene calls are TRBV28 and TRBJ1-1; D is unresolved. The CDR3 is 14 residues long. In germline, CDR1 is MDHEN, CDR2 SYDVKM. The V and J ends lost 6 bases and 6 bases respectively, with 17 bases between them. The DNA of the CDR3 is TGTGCCAGCAGCCTCGCGGGTCGTGGCTCTGAAGCTTTCTTT. Its protein product is CASSLAGRGSEAFF.

V and J are TRBV10-3 and TRBJ2-5; D is ambiguous. Germline assignment: CDR1 ENHRY and CDR2 SYGVKD. The length of the CDR3 is 14 residues. The ends were cut back, 0 bases at V and 4 bases at J, with 9 bases in the middle. In DNA, the CDR3 is TGTGCCATCAGTGAGTCGCCTAGGCGAGAGACCCAGTACTTC. Protein product: CAISESPRRETQYF.

This clonotype was recorded many times. The rearrangement links TRBV11-2 to TRBJ2-7; TRBD2 aligns across 8 bases. Losses at the gene ends were 0 bases for V and 4 bases for J; bases not matched to a gene: 14. CDR1 and CDR2 from the germline V gene are SGHAT and FQNNGV. The CDR3 has 18 amino acids. The CDR3 DNA reads TGTGCCAGCAGCTTAGAGGGCGGGGGGCCCCCTTGGGAGTACGAGCAGTACGTC. The encoded protein is CASSLEGGGPPWEYEQYV.